The source of this T cell receptor (beta chain) is a study of CD8+ T cells in alopecia areata. This clone was detected only once. The treatment was: oral pan-JAK inhibitor, 5-10 mg twice daily. Sequencing templates came from extracted RNA that was reverse transcribed into cDNA. The method was immunoSEQ multiplex PCR; TCRdb's version includes in-frame clones alone and lacks a portion of them. This sample yields over 150,000 clones, of which roughly three fifths are seen a single time; approximately 12% belongs to the top ten. The V gene lost 8 bases and the J gene lost 6 bases, with 26 bases spanning the gap. Germline-derived CDR1 and CDR2 are LNHNV and YYDKDF (reference sequence). The CDR3 contains 17 residues.

The TCR comes from a human donor with alopecia areata. Sequences were derived from CD8+ T cells sorted from blood, sampled at week 24, from a patient treated with tofacitinib. The chain couples TRBV15 to TRBJ1-5; D perhaps matches TRBD1 (5 bases). The CDR3 DNA is TGTGCCACCGCGGGGGGATCGACCCTGACGGGGGGTCAGCCCCAGCATTTT. Encoded protein: CATAGGSTLTGGQPQHF.